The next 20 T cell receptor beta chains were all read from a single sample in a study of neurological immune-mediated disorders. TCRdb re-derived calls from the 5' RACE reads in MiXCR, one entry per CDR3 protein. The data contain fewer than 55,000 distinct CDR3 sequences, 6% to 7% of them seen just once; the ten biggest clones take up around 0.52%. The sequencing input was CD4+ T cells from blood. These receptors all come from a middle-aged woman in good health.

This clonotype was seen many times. The CDR3 DNA is TGCGCCAGCAGCTTGGTGCCGGACACTGAAGCTTTCTTT. It codes for CASSLVPDTEAFF. The chain has TRBV5-1 and TRBJ1-1; no clear D. Trimming pared 0 bases from V and 3 bases from J, leaving 6 bases between. Germline-derived CDR1 and CDR2 are SGHRS and YFSETQ. The CDR3 covers 13 residues.

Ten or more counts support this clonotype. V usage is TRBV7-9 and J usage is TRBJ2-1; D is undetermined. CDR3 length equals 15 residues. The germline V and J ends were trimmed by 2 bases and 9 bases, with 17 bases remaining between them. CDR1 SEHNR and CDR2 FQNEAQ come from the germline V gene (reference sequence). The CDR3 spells CASSLRELKGGEQFF. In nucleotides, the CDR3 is TGTGCCAGCAGCTTAAGGGAATTAAAGGGCGGTGAGCAGTTCTTC. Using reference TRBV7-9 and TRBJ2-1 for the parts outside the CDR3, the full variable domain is DTGVSQNPRHKITKRGQNVTFRCDPISEHNRLYWYRQTLGQGPEFLTYFQNEAQLEKSRLLSDRFSAERPKGSFSTLEIQRTEQGDSAMYLCASSLRELKGGEQFFGPGTRLTVL.

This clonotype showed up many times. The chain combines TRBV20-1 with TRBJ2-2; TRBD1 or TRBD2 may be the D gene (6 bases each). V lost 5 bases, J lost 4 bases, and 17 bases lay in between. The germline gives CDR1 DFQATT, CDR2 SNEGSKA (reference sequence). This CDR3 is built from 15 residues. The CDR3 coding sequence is TGCAGTGCTGCCGGACTGAGGGGGGTCACCGGGGAGCTGTTTTTT. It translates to CSAAGLRGVTGELFF.

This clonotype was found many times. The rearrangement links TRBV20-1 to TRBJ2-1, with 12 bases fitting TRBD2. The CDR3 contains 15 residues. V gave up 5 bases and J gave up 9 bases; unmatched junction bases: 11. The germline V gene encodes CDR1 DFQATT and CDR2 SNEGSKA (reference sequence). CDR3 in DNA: TGCAGTGCTCATACCCCTAGCGGGAGGGCCCTTGAGCAGTTCTTC. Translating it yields CSAHTPSGRALEQFF.

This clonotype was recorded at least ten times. Here the CDR3 reads CSASTGLAGVQEQFF. The CDR3, as DNA: TGCAGTGCCAGCACCGGACTAGCGGGAGTACAAGAGCAGTTCTTC. The V and J genes are TRBV20-1 and TRBJ2-1, with 13 bases that match TRBD2. V shed 6 bases, J shed 10 bases, and the junction held 12 bases outside the gene matches. Germline CDR1 DFQATT, CDR2 SNEGSKA (reference sequence). The CDR3 is made up of 15 amino acids.

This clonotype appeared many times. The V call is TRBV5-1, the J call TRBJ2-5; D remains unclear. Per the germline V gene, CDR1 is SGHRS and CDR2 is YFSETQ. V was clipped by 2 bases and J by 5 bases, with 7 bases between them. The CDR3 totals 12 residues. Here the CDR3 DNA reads TGCGCCAGCAGCTTTAACGAGGAGACCCAGTACTTC. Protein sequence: CASSFNEETQYF.

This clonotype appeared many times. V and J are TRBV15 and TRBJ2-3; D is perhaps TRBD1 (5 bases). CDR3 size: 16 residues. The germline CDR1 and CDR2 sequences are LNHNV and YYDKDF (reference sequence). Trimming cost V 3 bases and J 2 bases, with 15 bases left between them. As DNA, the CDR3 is TGTGCCACCAGCAGTCGCAGGGAAGGAGCCACAGATACGCAGTATTTT. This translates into CATSSRREGATDTQYF. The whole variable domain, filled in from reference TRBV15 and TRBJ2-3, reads DAMVIQNPRYQVTQFGKPVTLSCSQTLNHNVMYWYQQKSSQAPKLLFHYYDKDFNNEADTPDNFQSRRPNTSFCFLDIRSPGLGDTAMYLCATSSRREGATDTQYFGPGTRLTVL.

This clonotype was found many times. This CDR3 reads CASSLDPSGSPYNEQFF. Here the CDR3 DNA reads TGTGCCAGCAGCTTAGATCCTAGCGGGAGTCCCTACAATGAGCAGTTCTTC. V is TRBV7-6 and J is TRBJ2-1; 10 bases match TRBD2. Germline CDR1 and CDR2: SGHVS and FNYEAQ. J gave up 2 bases and V 1 base, and 5 bases lay outside the gene matches. The CDR3 has 17 residues.

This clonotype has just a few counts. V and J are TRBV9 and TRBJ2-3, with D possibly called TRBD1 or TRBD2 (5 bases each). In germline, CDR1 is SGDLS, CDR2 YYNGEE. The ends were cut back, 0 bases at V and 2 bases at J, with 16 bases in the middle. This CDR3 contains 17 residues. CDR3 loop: CASSVVDRGVITDTQYF. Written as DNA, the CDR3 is TGTGCCAGCAGCGTAGTGGATCGAGGGGTGATCACAGATACGCAGTATTTT.

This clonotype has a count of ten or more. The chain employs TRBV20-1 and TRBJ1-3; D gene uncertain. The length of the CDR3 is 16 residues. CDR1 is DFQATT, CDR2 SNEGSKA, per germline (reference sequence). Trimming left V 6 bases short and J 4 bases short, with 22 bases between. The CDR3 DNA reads TGCAGTGCCATACCTGTAGGAGTAGGGTCCGGAAACACCATATATTTT. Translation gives CSAIPVGVGSGNTIYF.

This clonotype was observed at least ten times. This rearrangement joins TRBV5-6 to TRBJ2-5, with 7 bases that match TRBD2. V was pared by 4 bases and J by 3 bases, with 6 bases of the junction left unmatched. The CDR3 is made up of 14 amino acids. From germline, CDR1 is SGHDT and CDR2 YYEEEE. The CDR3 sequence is CASSPSGREETQYF. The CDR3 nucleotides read TGTGCCAGCAGCCCTAGCGGACGGGAAGAGACCCAGTACTTC.

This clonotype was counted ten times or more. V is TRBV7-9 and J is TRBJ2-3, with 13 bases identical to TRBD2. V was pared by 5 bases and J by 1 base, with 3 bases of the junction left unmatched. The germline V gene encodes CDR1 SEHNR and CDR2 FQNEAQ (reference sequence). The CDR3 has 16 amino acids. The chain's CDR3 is CASSPGLAGGTDTQYF. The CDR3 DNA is TGTGCCAGCAGCCCAGGACTAGCGGGAGGCACAGATACGCAGTATTTT.

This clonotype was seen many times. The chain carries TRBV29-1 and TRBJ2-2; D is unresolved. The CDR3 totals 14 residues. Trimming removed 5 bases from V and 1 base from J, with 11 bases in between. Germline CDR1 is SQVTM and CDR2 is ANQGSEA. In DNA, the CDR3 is TGCAGCGTTAAGGTCAGGATGAACACCGGGGAGCTGTTTTTT. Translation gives CSVKVRMNTGELFF.

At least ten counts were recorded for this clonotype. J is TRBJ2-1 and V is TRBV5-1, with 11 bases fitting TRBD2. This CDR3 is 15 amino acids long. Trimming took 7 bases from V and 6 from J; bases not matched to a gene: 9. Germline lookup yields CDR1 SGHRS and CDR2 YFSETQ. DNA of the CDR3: TGCGCCAGCTTTGCAGGGACTAGCGGAGCCAATGAGCAGTTCTTC. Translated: CASFAGTSGANEQFF.

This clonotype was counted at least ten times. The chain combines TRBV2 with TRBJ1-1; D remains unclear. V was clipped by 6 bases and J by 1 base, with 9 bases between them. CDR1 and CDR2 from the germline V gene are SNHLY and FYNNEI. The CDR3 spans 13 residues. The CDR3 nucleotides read TGTGCCAGCAGGGTGGACCAGAACACTGAAGCTTTCTTT. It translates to CASRVDQNTEAFF.

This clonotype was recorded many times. CDR3 residues: CASSLLAGVPNTGELFF. For the CDR3, the DNA is TGTGCCAGCAGCCTCCTAGCGGGAGTTCCAAACACCGGGGAGCTGTTTTTT. This chain links TRBV27 with TRBJ2-2, with 10 bases lining up with TRBD2. V lost 6 bases, J lost 2 bases, and 9 bases stayed unmatched. The CDR3 loop spans 17 amino acids. Per the germline V gene, CDR1 is MNHEY and CDR2 is SMNVEV (reference sequence).

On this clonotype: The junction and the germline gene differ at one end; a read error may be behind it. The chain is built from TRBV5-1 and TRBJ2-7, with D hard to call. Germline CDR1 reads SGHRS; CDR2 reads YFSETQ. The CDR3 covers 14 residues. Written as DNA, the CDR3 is TGCGCCAACAGCTTGGTGGCTGGTACCTACGAGCAGTATTTC. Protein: CANSLVAGTYEQYF. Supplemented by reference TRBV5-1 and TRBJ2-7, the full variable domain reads KAGVTQTPRYLIKTRGQQVTLSCSPISGHRSVSWYQQTPGQGLQFLFEYFSETQRNKGNFPGRFSGRQFSNSRSEMNVSTLELGDSALYLCANSLVAGTYEQYFGPGTRLTVT.

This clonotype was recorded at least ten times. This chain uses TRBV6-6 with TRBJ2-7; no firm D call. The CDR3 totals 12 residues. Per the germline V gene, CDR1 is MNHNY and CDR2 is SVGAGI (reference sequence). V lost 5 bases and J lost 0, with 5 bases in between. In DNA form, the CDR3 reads TGTGCCAGCAGTGACACCTCCTACGAGCAGTACTTC. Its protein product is CASSDTSYEQYF.

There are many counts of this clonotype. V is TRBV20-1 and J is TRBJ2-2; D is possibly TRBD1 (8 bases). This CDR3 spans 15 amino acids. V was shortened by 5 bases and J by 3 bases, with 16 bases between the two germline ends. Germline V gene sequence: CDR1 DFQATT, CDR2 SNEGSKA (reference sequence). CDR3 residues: CSALDREGYTGELFF. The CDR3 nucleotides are TGCAGTGCTCTGGACAGGGAGGGGTACACCGGGGAGCTGTTTTTT.

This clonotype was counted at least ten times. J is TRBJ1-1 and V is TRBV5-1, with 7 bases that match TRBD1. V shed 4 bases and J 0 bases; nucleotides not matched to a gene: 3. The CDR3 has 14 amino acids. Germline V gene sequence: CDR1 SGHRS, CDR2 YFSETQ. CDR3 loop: CASSTGQMNTEAFF. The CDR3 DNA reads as TGCGCCAGCAGCACGGGACAGATGAACACTGAAGCTTTCTTT.